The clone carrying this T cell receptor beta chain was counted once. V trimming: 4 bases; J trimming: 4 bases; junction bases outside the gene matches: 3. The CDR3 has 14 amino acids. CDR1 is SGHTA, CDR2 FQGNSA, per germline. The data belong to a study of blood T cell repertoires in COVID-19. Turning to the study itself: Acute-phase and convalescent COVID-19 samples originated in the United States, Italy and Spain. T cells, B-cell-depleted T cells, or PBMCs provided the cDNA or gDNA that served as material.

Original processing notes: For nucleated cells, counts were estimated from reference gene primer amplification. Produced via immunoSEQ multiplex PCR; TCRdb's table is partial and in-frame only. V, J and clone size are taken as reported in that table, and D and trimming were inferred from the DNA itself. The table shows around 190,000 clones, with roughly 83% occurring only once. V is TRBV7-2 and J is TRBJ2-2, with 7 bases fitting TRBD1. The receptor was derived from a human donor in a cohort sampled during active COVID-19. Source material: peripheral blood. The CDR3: CASSSGGFTGELFF. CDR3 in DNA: TGTGCCAGCAGCTCAGGGGGATTCACCGGGGAGCTGTTTTTT. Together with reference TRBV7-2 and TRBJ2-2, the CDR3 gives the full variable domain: GAGVSQSPSNKVTEKGKDVELRCDPISGHTALYWYRQSLGQGLEFLIYFQGNSAPDKSGLPSDRFSAERTGGSVSTLTIQRTQQEDSAVYLCASSSGGFTGELFFGEGSRLTVL.